This is a list of T cell receptor beta chains from one sample in a study of shared clonotypes between healthy human individuals. TCRdb's table, derived via immunoSEQ multiplex PCR, lists solely in-frame clones and lacks some. The sample lists about 1.1 million clones; 60% to 80% were seen once. Sequenced material: memory CD4+ T cells from PBMCs. The source of these receptors is a man in his late teens or twenties in good health. Some clones in this sample may be carry-over from other donors' samples. The CDR3 runs from the conserved cysteine through the conserved F or W. D genes are given only for firm matches. Some rows mark clone size as missing; the rest say once, few, many or name a class of expanded clone.

d_gene	v_gene	abundance	j_gene	CDR3aa	CDR3nt
NA	TRBV5-4	NA	TRBJ1-5	CASSQEFWGNQPQHF	TGTGCCAGCAGCCAAGAGTTTTGGGGCAATCAGCCCCAGCATTTT
NA	TRBV28	NA	TRBJ1-1	CASTLHVGGGIPEAFF	TGTGCCAGCACCCTCCACGTTGGGGGAGGGATCCCTGAAGCTTTCTTT
NA	TRBV5-6	NA	TRBJ2-3	CASSLKDTQYF	TGTGCCAGCAGCTTGAAGGATACGCAGTATTTT
TRBD1	TRBV19	NA	TRBJ1-5	CASINGQGSQPQHF	TGTGCCAGTATAAACGGACAGGGGAGTCAGCCCCAGCATTTT
TRBD1	TRBV28	NA	TRBJ1-5	CASRLTGEGVPQHF	TGTGCCAGCAGACTGACAGGGGAAGGTGTCCCCCAGCATTTT
NA	TRBV27	NA	TRBJ1-2	CASRTVGAHYGYTF	TGTGCCAGCCGTACAGTAGGGGCGCACTATGGCTACACCTTC
TRBD2	TRBV27	NA	TRBJ2-7	CASSLFGQTGLAGDPILEQYF	TGTGCCAGCAGTCTATTTGGACAGACAGGACTAGCGGGAGACCCCATTCTCGAGCAGTACTTC
NA	TRBV4-1	NA	TRBJ1-1	CASRPGPGEVGAFF	TGCGCCAGCAGGCCCGGTCCCGGGGAAGTCGGCGCTTTCTTT
TRBD2	TRBV18	NA	TRBJ2-3	CASSPRAGGDTQYF	TGTGCCAGCTCACCAAGAGCGGGGGGAGATACGCAGTATTTT
NA	TRBV7-8	NA	TRBJ2-7	CASSQGNSYEQYF	TGTGCCAGCAGTCAAGGAAATTCCTACGAGCAGTACTTC
TRBD2	TRBV29-1	once	TRBJ2-7	CSVEGASGAYEQYF	TGCAGCGTTGAAGGAGCCAGCGGGGCCTACGAGCAGTACTTC
TRBD2	TRBV7-2	NA	TRBJ2-3	CASTFRASGSIVPDTQYF	TGTGCCAGCACTTTCCGGGCTAGCGGGAGTATCGTCCCAGATACGCAGTATTTT
NA	TRBV7-2	NA	TRBJ2-5	CASSLMGGNEETQYF	TGTGCCAGCAGCTTAATGGGCGGGAATGAAGAGACCCAGTACTTC
NA	TRBV5-6	NA	TRBJ1-2	CASSFGASLGYGYTF	TGTGCCAGCAGCTTCGGGGCATCCCTAGGTTATGGCTACACCTTC
NA	TRBV28	NA	TRBJ1-1	CASSGHGAGDTEAFF	TGTGCCAGCAGCGGACACGGTGCAGGGGACACTGAAGCTTTCTTT
NA	TRBV29-1	NA	TRBJ1-1	CSAGGQHF	TGCAGCGCGGGGGGCCAGCACTTT
NA	TRBV15	NA	TRBJ2-7	CATMEGRDSEQYF	TGTGCCACCATGGAAGGGCGAGACAGCGAGCAGTACTTC
NA	TRBV2	NA	TRBJ2-7	CASSVGYSYEQYF	TGTGCCAGCAGTGTGGGCTACTCCTACGAGCAGTACTTC
NA	TRBV11-2	NA	TRBJ2-2	CASSLMRLRNTGELFF	TGTGCCAGCAGCTTAATGAGACTCCGGAACACCGGGGAGCTGTTTTTT
TRBD1	TRBV27	NA	TRBJ2-5	CASRRTGGAWETLYF	TGTGCCAGCAGAAGGACAGGGGGCGCCTGGGAGACCCTGTACTTC
NA	TRBV25-1	NA	TRBJ2-7	CASSSGTGPYEQYF	TGTGCCAGCAGTTCCGGGACGGGACCCTACGAGCAGTACTTC
NA	TRBV5-4	NA	TRBJ1-1	CASSSTWNTEAFF	TGTGCCAGCAGCTCAACATGGAACACTGAAGCTTTCTTT
NA	TRBV4-1	NA	TRBJ2-7	CASSQGGPPSSYEQYF	TGCGCCAGCAGCCAAGGGGGCCCCCCTAGCTCCTACGAGCAGTACTTC
NA	TRBV28	NA	TRBJ1-5	CASRLGQTIGQPQHF	TGTGCCAGCAGGTTGGGCCAGACAATCGGTCAGCCCCAGCATTTT
NA	TRBV5-6	many	TRBJ1-2	CASSLGRGWDGYTF	TGTGCCAGCAGCTTGGGGCGTGGTTGGGATGGCTACACCTTC
TRBD2	TRBV5-4	NA	TRBJ2-3	CASSYPLPSGAPSTDTQYF	TGTGCCAGCAGCTACCCCCTCCCTAGCGGGGCCCCTAGCACAGATACGCAGTATTTT
NA	TRBV2	NA	TRBJ2-1	CASSENGGTYNEQFF	TGTGCCAGCAGTGAAAATGGCGGCACCTACAATGAGCAGTTCTTC
NA	TRBV2	few	TRBJ1-2	CASSEGRGRGGYTF	TGTGCCAGCAGTGAAGGCAGGGGCCGTGGTGGCTACACCTTC
NA	TRBV6-5	NA	TRBJ2-7	CASSWVLASTGKQYF	TGTGCCAGCAGTTGGGTTCTAGCGTCGACCGGAAAGCAGTACTTC
TRBD2	TRBV11-1	NA	TRBJ2-1	CASSFRLAGGPDEQFF	TGTGCCAGCAGCTTCAGGCTAGCGGGAGGGCCTGATGAGCAGTTCTTC
TRBD2	TRBV4-2	NA	TRBJ2-7	CASSRGQAGVPYQQYF	TGTGCCAGCAGCCGGGGTCAAGCGGGAGTTCCGTACCAGCAGTACTTC
NA	TRBV7-8	NA	TRBJ1-4	CASRRGSNEKLFF	TGTGCCAGCAGAAGGGGCTCTAATGAAAAACTGTTTTTT
NA	TRBV7-8	NA	TRBJ1-1	CASSLEQTNTEAFF	TGTGCCAGCAGCTTAGAACAGACTAACACTGAAGCTTTCTTT
TRBD2	TRBV18	NA	TRBJ2-3	CASSLRERGRDTQYF	TGTGCCAGCTCACTTCGCGAGCGGGGGCGAGATACGCAGTATTTT
TRBD2	TRBV5-4	NA	TRBJ2-3	CASSPGLAVTDTQYF	TGTGCCAGCAGCCCCGGACTAGCGGTCACAGATACGCAGTATTTT
NA	TRBV7-3	NA	TRBJ2-5	CASSLSSGVGETQYF	TGTGCCAGCAGCTTATCGTCGGGAGTGGGGGAGACCCAGTACTTC
NA	TRBV2	once	TRBJ2-1	CASSELDVVEQFF	TGTGCCAGCAGTGAACTGGACGTCGTCGAGCAGTTCTTC
TRBD2	TRBV5-1	NA	TRBJ2-1	CASSLAIGRQGNEQFF	TGCGCCAGCAGCTTGGCCATCGGGAGGCAGGGCAATGAGCAGTTCTTC
NA	TRBV6-1	few	TRBJ1-2	CASSLYYGYTF	TGTGCCAGCAGCCTATACTATGGCTACACCTTC
NA	TRBV28	NA	TRBJ1-1	CASSLGSLWGGNTEAFF	TGTGCCAGCAGTCTAGGATCCCTTTGGGGGGGGAACACTGAAGCTTTCTTT
NA	TRBV29-1	few	TRBJ1-2	CSAEGRGSSFDYGYTF	TGCAGCGCCGAGGGTCGGGGGAGCTCTTTTGACTATGGCTACACCTTC
NA	TRBV27	NA	TRBJ2-3	CASKSEGSTDTQYF	TGTGCCAGCAAGTCGGAGGGGAGCACAGATACGCAGTATTTT
NA	TRBV18	NA	TRBJ1-5	CASSLGVGNQPQHF	TGTGCCAGCTCACTGGGGGTGGGCAATCAGCCCCAGCATTTT
TRBD1	TRBV7-9	NA	TRBJ1-2	CASSPGGTDNYGYTF	TGTGCCAGCAGCCCAGGGGGGACAGATAACTATGGCTACACCTTC
NA	TRBV28	NA	TRBJ1-4	CASSLASAGLAEKLFF	TGTGCCAGCAGTTTGGCCTCCGCAGGGTTAGCTGAAAAACTGTTTTTT
NA	TRBV7-3	NA	TRBJ2-2	CASSPLGERNTGELFF	TGTGCCAGCAGCCCCCTGGGGGAGAGGAACACCGGGGAGCTGTTTTTT
NA	TRBV5-4	once	TRBJ2-3	CAPSDGTGADTQYF	TGTGCCCCTAGTGACGGTACTGGGGCAGATACGCAGTATTTT
NA	TRBV5-5	NA	TRBJ1-3	CASSLAPNDAGNTIYF	TGTGCCAGCAGCTTGGCCCCCAACGATGCTGGAAACACCATATATTTT
NA	TRBV7-2	NA	TRBJ2-5	CASSQIAGETQYF	TGTGCCAGCAGCCAGATAGCCGGGGAGACCCAGTACTTC
NA	TRBV30	NA	TRBJ2-7	CATKGEFYEQYF	TGTGCCACCAAAGGGGAGTTCTACGAGCAGTACTTC
NA	TRBV21-1	NA	TRBJ2-2	CASPKGRGELFF	TGTGCCAGCCCCAAAGGGCGCGGGGAGCTGTTTTTT
TRBD2	TRBV7-2	once	TRBJ2-1	CASRREYSYNEQFF	TGTGCCAGCAGGCGGGAGTATTCCTACAATGAGCAGTTCTTC
TRBD2	TRBV29-1	few	TRBJ2-1	CSVEGGRALNEQFF	TGCAGCGTTGAAGGCGGGAGGGCACTGAATGAGCAGTTCTTC
NA	TRBV30	NA	TRBJ1-1	CAWSVFLEAFF	TGTGCCTGGAGTGTCTTCCTTGAAGCTTTCTTT
TRBD2	TRBV19	NA	TRBJ2-5	CASSATSVPGTQYF	TGTGCCAGTAGTGCAACTAGCGTCCCTGGGACCCAGTACTTC
NA	TRBV2	NA	TRBJ1-1	CAASGSLNTEAFF	TGTGCCGCCTCCGGGTCGCTGAACACTGAAGCTTTCTTT
TRBD2	TRBV10-2	NA	TRBJ2-1	CASSSGRGNNEQFF	TGCGCCAGCAGTAGCGGGAGAGGAAACAATGAGCAGTTCTTC